This TCR beta chain was profiled in a study of beta chain features in type 1 diabetes (dated by TCRdb to between 2017 and 2018). Broadly, across the study: Mean age, gender distribution, total cell number and subset yield did not differ between patients and healthy donors. A total of 100 million to 110 million sorted cells were examined across all samples, and a strong correlation was observed between cell number per subset and RNA yield. In the study, TCRB repertoires of sorted circulating CD4+ T cell subsets from recently diagnosed type 1 diabetes patients were compared with those of matched healthy donors. Whereas all 30 or so donors provided naive and central memory subsets, regulatory and stem cell-like memory subsets were isolated from just 8 patients and roughly eight healthy donors. The full study reports these points: The naive, central memory and regulatory TCRB repertoires appeared to resemble one another more closely among patients than among healthy donors. Because small numbers of individuals were included in the HLA sub-analyses, any influence of HLA type on TCRB rearrangement was left unresolved. PCR may preferentially amplify shorter templates, but because patient and control samples were amplified and corrected together, any resulting skew would affect both groups equally. Because cDNA rather than genomic DNA was sequenced, highly expressing activated cells could have been over-represented, although no difference in activation and CD3 levels was found between groups. In all four CD4+ subsets, TCRB CDR3 length was moderately but significantly shorter in type 1 diabetes patients. At VDJ recombination sites, patients with type 1 diabetes made fewer insertions and deleted more nucleotides, a pattern implying thymic rearrangement abnormalities.

The High Capacity cDNA Reverse Transcription Kit was used to reverse transcribe all of the isolated RNA, meaning that expressed TCRB transcripts were what got sequenced. Naive, central memory and regulatory T cell samples underwent deep immunoSEQ sequencing, averaging around 3.9 million total reads per sample. Sorted cells were lysed in RLT buffer, and RNA was extracted using DNase-treated RNeasy Micro or Mini kits according to cell number. Each cell subset was processed on its own to prevent cross-contamination, while patient and healthy donor samples were processed together. The immunoSEQ multiplex PCR was used to amplify TCRB sequences from cDNA, yielding 87-bp fragments that span the CDR3 region. Amplicons were sequenced on the Illumina HiSeq platform. Under the source paper's analysis protocol: PCR bias was computationally corrected using synthetic template baselines, reads within Hamming distance 2 were collapsed, and singletons that could not be merged were discarded. Reads were aligned to IMGT to assign V, D and J genes, CDR3 length, and insertions or deletions at six rearrangement sites. Within each subset, clonotype counts were normalized to sorted cell number, after which true diversity and Gini coefficients were computed with the tcR R package. Repertoire sharing was quantified using the overlap coefficient calculated on TCRB nucleotide sequences. TCRdb mirrors the immuneACCESS table, restricted to in-frame sequences. Some clones are absent from its copies; in checked studies, under half trace to an unresolved V gene, and the reason for the others is unknown. The V and J calls and clone size come from that table; D and trimming were worked out from the DNA. The sample table shows under 300,000 clones, and about 25% are seen once. The ten largest clones add up to under 5% of the sample.

A few counts support this clone. It has no known antigen specificity. No quality values exist for individual bases; no much larger clone is one base distant. From the germline V gene, CDR1 is SGHVS and CDR2 is FQNEAQ. The CDR3 holds 16 amino acids from the cysteine to the phenylalanine. Only the CDR3 portion is preserved as DNA: 48 bases, with reading frame beginning at the first base. The germline ends are 18 bases apart after V is trimmed by 5 bases and J by 4 bases. Each donor gave one peripheral blood draw, averaging around 0.11 L, which was collected into heparinised tubes. A BD FACSAria II and a panel including CD45RO, CCR7, CD25, CD127, CD95 and CD27 were used to sort naive, central memory, regulatory and stem cell-like memory CD4+ T cells. Every sorted population had a purity above 95%. Right away, PBMCs were isolated by Lymphoprep density gradient centrifugation and were stained directly, with no culture step. So that batch effects would be minimized, each experiment stained and sorted samples in pairs, pairing one healthy donor with one patient.

The origin of this receptor is a man aged 30 to 39 in good health. Sequencing input: central memory CD4+ T cells from blood. The receptor chain draws on TRBV7-8 and TRBJ2-1; the D call is tentative, TRBD1 or TRBD2, as each matches 6 bases. The DNA is TGTGCCAGCAGCCGACTAAGGGGGGCACAGTACAATGAGCAGTTCTTC. Its translation is CASSRLRGAQYNEQFF.